Presented here are 5 T cell receptor beta chains from one specimen sequenced in a study of blood T cell repertoires in COVID-19. Sequenced by immunoSEQ multiplex PCR; TCRdb stores in-frame clones only, minus some. The profile shows 300,000 or so clones, 86% of them singletons. The sequencing input was PBMCs or T cells enriched from blood (not recorded which). The receptor set was obtained from a woman in her thirties or forties with acute COVID-19.

The rearrangement joins TRBV7-9 to TRBJ1-1, with unresolved D. CDR1 SEHNR and CDR2 FQNEAQ come from the germline V gene (reference sequence). V was clipped by 3 bases and J by 3 bases, with 11 bases between them. This CDR3 contains 14 residues. CDR3 residues: CASSLRLSDTEAFF. CDR3 DNA sequence: TGTGCCAGCAGCTTGCGACTCTCAGACACTGAAGCTTTCTTT. The full variable domain, completed using reference TRBV7-9 and TRBJ1-1, is DTGVSQNPRHKITKRGQNVTFRCDPISEHNRLYWYRQTLGQGPEFLTYFQNEAQLEKSRLLSDRFSAERPKGSFSTLEIQRTEQGDSAMYLCASSLRLSDTEAFFGQGTRLTVV.

The chain combines TRBV3-1 (or the pseudogene TRBV3-2) with TRBJ2-7; 12 bases map to TRBD2. This CDR3 contains 17 residues. Trimming removed 4 bases from V and 4 bases from J; junction bases left unmatched: 11. Looked up from germline, CDR1 is LGHDT and CDR2 is YNNKEL (reference sequence). DNA of the CDR3: TGTGCCAGCAGCCTTCTTACTCCTAGCGGGGGGGCTTACGAGCAGTACTTC. Translation: CASSLLTPSGGAYEQYF.

A word on this clone: Mismatch with germline at one junction end may stem from a read error. The chain has TRBV7-7 and TRBJ1-2; maybe TRBD1 (6 bases). This CDR3 has 19 amino acids. Per the germline V gene, CDR1 is SSHAT and CDR2 is FNYEAQ (reference sequence). CDR3 sequence: CASSLDPSSGQLMGDGYTF. CDR3 bases: TGTGCTAGCAGCTTAGACCCTTCGTCCGGACAGCTTATGGGAGATGGCTACACCTTC.

This chain links TRBV9 with TRBJ1-5; possibly TRBD1 for D (6 bases). The germline gives CDR1 SGDLS, CDR2 YYNGEE. Trimming left V 0 bases short and J 2 bases short, with 6 bases between. The CDR3 extends over 14 amino acids. CDR3 nucleotides: TGTGCCAGCAGCGTAGAGGGGGGCAATCAGCCCCAGCATTTT. Translation: CASSVEGGNQPQHF.

The chain links TRBV19 to TRBJ1-1; TRBD1 matches 7 bases. The CDR3 length is 13 residues. Germline V lookup: CDR1 LNHDA, CDR2 SQIVND (reference sequence). V lost 7 bases, J lost 1 base, and 3 bases stayed unmatched. The CDR3 here is CASTDRPNTEAFF. In DNA form, the CDR3 reads TGTGCCAGTACGGACAGGCCGAACACTGAAGCTTTCTTT.